Listed below are T cell receptor beta chains from one sample, sequenced in a study of blood T cell repertoires in COVID-19. Clones were read by immunoSEQ multiplex PCR, and TCRdb kept only the in-frame ones, dropping some. The table includes approximately 250,000 clones, approximately 86% detected once. Sequencing input: peripheral blood. These receptors were obtained from a man between 25 and 39 years old with active or convalescent COVID-19. CDR3s include the opening cysteine and the closing phenylalanine or tryptophan. Fields, in order: V gene, J gene, clone size, D gene, CDR3 DNA, CDR3 protein. A D gene is named only where the DNA matches it firmly. Size tells how often a clone was seen (once, few, many) or the class of an expanded clone, and some rows leave it out.

v_gene: TRBV27
j_gene: TRBJ2-1
abundance: NA
d_gene: NA
CDR3nt: TGTGCCAGCAGTACCTCCCGGTCCCCAACGTTCTTC
CDR3aa: CASSTSRSPTFF

v_gene: TRBV4-2
j_gene: TRBJ1-2
abundance: once
d_gene: NA
CDR3nt: TGTGCCAGCAGCCCATCCGGAGGGGAAAGCTATGGCTACACCTTC
CDR3aa: CASSPSGGESYGYTF

v_gene: TRBV6-5
j_gene: TRBJ2-7
abundance: NA
d_gene: TRBD1
CDR3nt: TGTGCCAGCAGCAGAGGACAGGGTTTCAACGAGCAGTACTTC
CDR3aa: CASSRGQGFNEQYF

v_gene: TRBV6-2/TRBV6-3
j_gene: TRBJ1-2
abundance: few
d_gene: TRBD1
CDR3nt: TGTGCCAGCAGTTACATGCCGGGACAGCGACCCTATGGCTACACCTTC
CDR3aa: CASSYMPGQRPYGYTF

v_gene: TRBV11-2
j_gene: TRBJ2-1
abundance: NA
d_gene: TRBD2
CDR3nt: TGTGCCAGCAGCTTACTCCTTTTCTCGGGGGGGCTTAATGAGCAGTTCTTC
CDR3aa: CASSLLLFSGGLNEQFF

v_gene: TRBV4-2
j_gene: TRBJ2-5
abundance: NA
d_gene: TRBD2
CDR3nt: TGTGCCAGCAGCCAAGATTTACGCGGCGGGACTAGCGGGGGAGGGAGCGGGGAGACCCAGTACTTC
CDR3aa: CASSQDLRGGTSGGGSGETQYF

v_gene: TRBV4-1
j_gene: TRBJ2-6
abundance: NA
d_gene: NA
CDR3nt: TGCGCCAGCAGCCACATCGGGGGACCCAACGTCCTGACTTTC
CDR3aa: CASSHIGGPNVLTF

v_gene: TRBV23-1
j_gene: TRBJ1-6
abundance: NA
d_gene: NA
CDR3nt: TGCGCCGTGGTAGCAGGATTTGCTGAAGGAAGAGGGTCCTATAATTCACCCCTCCACTTT
CDR3aa: CAVVAGFAEGRGSYNSPLHF

v_gene: TRBV7-5
j_gene: TRBJ2-7
abundance: NA
d_gene: NA
CDR3nt: TGTGCCAGGGGGGCTGAAGGACGTACGGTAGAGCAGTACTTC
CDR3aa: CARGAEGRTVEQYF

v_gene: TRBV20-1
j_gene: TRBJ1-2
abundance: NA
d_gene: NA
CDR3nt: TGCAGCGTAGGGGCCGACTATGGCTACACCTTC
CDR3aa: CSVGADYGYTF

v_gene: TRBV7-2
j_gene: TRBJ1-2
abundance: NA
d_gene: TRBD1
CDR3nt: TGTGCCAGCAGCTTAGTAGGGTCGACAGGGTCTGGCTACACCTTC
CDR3aa: CASSLVGSTGSGYTF

v_gene: TRBV4-1
j_gene: TRBJ2-3
abundance: NA
d_gene: TRBD2
CDR3nt: TGCGCCAGCAGCCGGAGCCCCCCGCGGGGGGTCCTTTCAGATACGCAGTATTTT
CDR3aa: CASSRSPPRGVLSDTQYF

v_gene: TRBV7-2
j_gene: TRBJ1-1
abundance: NA
d_gene: NA
CDR3nt: TGTGCCAGCAGCTTAAGGAGGGGCAGTGAAGTGGGCACTGAAGCTTTCTTT
CDR3aa: CASSLRRGSEVGTEAFF

v_gene: TRBV15
j_gene: TRBJ2-4
abundance: NA
d_gene: TRBD1
CDR3nt: TGTGCCACCAGCAGAGATCGCACAGGGGGAAACATTCAGTACTTC
CDR3aa: CATSRDRTGGNIQYF

v_gene: TRBV2
j_gene: TRBJ2-7
abundance: once
d_gene: TRBD2
CDR3nt: TGTGCCAGCAGGGGACTAGCGGGCACCTCCTACGAGCAGTACTTC
CDR3aa: CASRGLAGTSYEQYF

v_gene: TRBV6-5
j_gene: TRBJ2-7
abundance: NA
d_gene: TRBD2
CDR3nt: TGTGCCAGCAGGTCCACGGGGGGAAACTACGAGCAGTACTTC
CDR3aa: CASRSTGGNYEQYF

v_gene: TRBV27
j_gene: TRBJ1-5
abundance: once
d_gene: TRBD1
CDR3nt: TGTGCCAGCAGTTCCCTCGGACAGGGGTGGAATCAGCCCCAGCATTTT
CDR3aa: CASSSLGQGWNQPQHF

v_gene: TRBV12-3/TRBV12-4
j_gene: TRBJ2-5
abundance: NA
d_gene: NA
CDR3nt: TGTGCCAGCAGTTTTTACCAGGAAGAGACCCAGTACTTC
CDR3aa: CASSFYQEETQYF